Listed below are T cell receptor beta chains from one sample, sequenced in a study of T-cell reconstitution after alpha-beta-depleted transplantation in children. TCRdb reanalysed the PCR reads using MiXCR and keeps one entry per CDR3 protein. Among 700,000 to 950,000 distinct CDR3 sequences listed, roughly 15% were seen once. This sample comprised PBMCs, mostly from graft donor cells, obtained 360 days after TCRalphabeta/CD19-depleted stem cell transplant. Receptors were obtained from a male patient between 10 and 17 years old who had a stem cell transplant for acute lymphoblastic leukemia, so the T cells may come from the graft donor. CDR3s include the opening cysteine and the closing phenylalanine or tryptophan. A D gene is named only where the DNA matches it firmly. Rows give clone size only sometimes, using once, few, many, or a class for an expanded clone.

V gene	clone size	J gene	D gene	CDR3 protein	CDR3 DNA
TRBV20-1	few	TRBJ2-1	NA	CSARLRETRDEQFF	TGCAGTGCTCGCCTACGGGAGACACGCGATGAGCAGTTCTTC
TRBV6-2/TRBV6-3	few	TRBJ1-5	TRBD1	CASRTYRGGDQPQHF	TGTGCCAGCAGGACTTACAGGGGGGGGGATCAGCCCCAGCATTTT
TRBV5-1	NA	TRBJ1-1	TRBD1	CASSFTTGANTEAFF	TGCGCCAGCAGCTTTACGACAGGGGCGAACACTGAAGCTTTCTTT
TRBV7-2	few	TRBJ2-1	TRBD1	CASDRVGSNEQFF	TGTGCCAGCGACAGGGTTGGGAGCAATGAGCAGTTCTTC
TRBV2	few	TRBJ2-1	NA	CASGLHPGLDYNEQFF	TGTGCCAGCGGCCTGCATCCGGGACTGGATTACAATGAGCAGTTCTTC
TRBV6-1	few	TRBJ2-3	NA	CASSEVVGATQYF	TGTGCCAGCAGTGAAGTGGTAGGGGCTACGCAGTATTTT
TRBV10-2	few	TRBJ2-1	TRBD2	CASRSSRLAGYNEQFF	TGCGCCAGCAGATCCAGTCGACTAGCGGGCTACAATGAGCAGTTCTTC
TRBV10-3	few	TRBJ1-5	TRBD1	CAISESGQGFNQPQHF	TGTGCCATCAGTGAGTCGGGACAGGGGTTCAATCAGCCCCAGCATTTT
TRBV12-3/TRBV12-4	NA	TRBJ2-3	NA	CASSFGDNTQYF	TGTGCCAGCAGTTTTGGGGACAATACGCAGTATTTT
TRBV11-3	once	TRBJ1-5	NA	CASSLDSTRQSNQPQHF	TGTGCCAGCAGCTTAGACTCCACGCGGCAAAGCAATCAGCCCCAGCATTTT
TRBV7-3	NA	TRBJ2-2	TRBD2	CASGPGLADTGELFF	TGTGCCAGCGGACCGGGACTAGCGGACACCGGGGAGCTGTTTTTT
TRBV5-1	NA	TRBJ1-1	TRBD1	CASSITPGQGPAFF	TGCGCCAGCAGCATTACTCCGGGACAGGGACCAGCTTTCTTT